A single sample gave rise to the 32 T cell receptor beta chains below, sequenced in a study of blood T cell repertoires in COVID-19. This table comes from immunoSEQ multiplex PCR, and its TCRdb copy is limited to in-frame clones, with some not included. The sample has 35,000 to 45,000 clones, approximately 90% seen once; the top ten hold around 0.37%. The specimen sequenced was peripheral blood. These receptors all come from a man aged 45-65 years with COVID-19, enrolled during active disease.

This clone was counted once. The chain has TRBV7-8 and TRBJ1-5, with D hard to call. V lost 1 base, J lost 3 bases, and 7 bases lay in between. The germline V gene has CDR1 SGHVS and CDR2 FQNEAQ. The CDR3 consists of 14 residues. The chain's CDR3 is CASSLGTDNQPQHF. In DNA form, the CDR3 reads TGTGCCAGCAGCTTAGGAACAGACAATCAGCCCCAGCATTTT.

The chain is built from TRBV3-1 (or the pseudogene TRBV3-2) and TRBJ1-2, with TRBD1 identical over 8 bases. The V and J ends lost 5 bases and 4 bases, in that order; junction bases with no gene match: 6. This CDR3 is built from 14 residues. Germline CDR1 reads LGHDT; CDR2 reads YNNKEL (reference sequence). The CDR3 coding sequence is TGTGCCAGCAGCACCCCCGGGACAGGCTATGGCTACACCTTC. Its protein is CASSTPGTGYGYTF.

This clone was seen only once. V and J are TRBV6-5 and TRBJ1-5; possible D gene TRBD1, 5 bases. Deletions cut 5 bases from V and 3 bases from J, with 11 bases between. Germline values: CDR1 MNHEY, CDR2 SVGAGI. The length of the CDR3 is 14 residues. CDR3 amino acids: CASSTDSANQPQHF. Written as DNA, the CDR3 is TGTGCCAGCAGTACTGACAGCGCCAATCAGCCCCAGCATTTT.

This clone was found once. The V call is TRBV5-4, the J call TRBJ2-2; maybe TRBD2 (5 bases). Trimming pared 0 bases from V and 0 bases from J, leaving 9 bases between. Per germline, CDR1 SGHNT and CDR2 YYREEE (reference sequence). This CDR3 is 16 amino acids long. The CDR3 protein is CASSLEASPNTGELFF. CDR3 in DNA: TGTGCCAGCAGCTTGGAGGCTAGCCCGAACACCGGGGAGCTGTTTTTT.

J is TRBJ1-1 and V is TRBV6-5, with D tentatively TRBD1 (5 bases). This CDR3 contains 14 residues. With 0 bases removed from V and 5 bases from J, the gap between germline ends came to 10 bases. From germline, CDR1 is MNHEY and CDR2 SVGAGI. The CDR3 spells CASSYSQGGTEAFF. The CDR3 DNA reads TGTGCCAGCAGTTACTCGCAGGGAGGAACTGAAGCTTTCTTT.

V gene TRBV28 combines with J gene TRBJ2-5; D possibly corresponds to TRBD2 (5 bases). V was shortened by 5 bases and J by 2 bases, with 12 bases between the two germline ends. The germline V gene has CDR1 MDHEN and CDR2 SYDVKM. This CDR3 has 14 amino acids. The CDR3: CASSLPGFQETQYF. The CDR3 nucleotides are TGTGCCAGCAGTCTACCGGGGTTTCAAGAGACCCAGTACTTC.

The chain recombines TRBV4-1 with TRBJ1-2; weak D call: TRBD1 (6 bases). The CDR3 is 15 residues long. V lost 2 bases, J lost 8 bases, and 18 bases lay in between. Germline-derived CDR1 and CDR2 are MGHRA and YSYEKL. The DNA of the CDR3 is TGCGCCAGCAGCCAACCCATACAGGGAACGCAGGGCTACACCTTC. This gives the protein CASSQPIQGTQGYTF.

This chain joins TRBV20-1 and TRBJ2-5; 8 positions match TRBD2. V lost 3 bases and J lost 2; bases outside the gene matches: 5. Germline V lookup: CDR1 DFQATT, CDR2 SNEGSKA (reference sequence). The CDR3 totals 14 residues. The CDR3 region is CSASISGAQETQYF. In nucleotides, the CDR3 is TGCAGTGCTAGTATTAGCGGGGCGCAAGAGACCCAGTACTTC.

V and J are TRBV7-2 and TRBJ2-7; tentatively, D is TRBD2 (5 bases). Germline V gives CDR1 SGHTA, CDR2 FQGNSA. This CDR3 contains 14 residues. The V gene lost 0 bases and the J gene lost 4 bases, with 10 bases spanning the gap. The CDR3 loop is CASSLAGAGYEQYF. The DNA of the CDR3 is TGTGCCAGCAGCTTAGCGGGAGCCGGATACGAGCAGTACTTC. Full variable domain (rest looked up from reference TRBV7-2 and TRBJ2-7): GAGVSQSPSNKVTEKGKDVELRCDPISGHTALYWYRQSLGQGLEFLIYFQGNSAPDKSGLPSDRFSAERTGGSVSTLTIQRTQQEDSAVYLCASSLAGAGYEQYFGPGTRLTVT.

The chain links TRBV5-1 to TRBJ1-5; no clear D. The V gene lost 1 base and the J gene lost 8 bases, with 19 bases spanning the gap. This CDR3 is built from 16 residues. Germline V lookup: CDR1 SGHRS, CDR2 YFSETQ. The CDR3 loop reads CASSLSRAGPGEPQHF. The CDR3 bases are TGCGCCAGCAGCTTGTCGAGGGCTGGCCCAGGCGAGCCCCAGCATTTT.

The chain links TRBV5-6 to TRBJ1-5, with no clear D. Between the trimmed V and J ends, which lost 2 bases and 4 bases, there was a span of 10 bases. Germline V CDR1 and CDR2: SGHDT, YYEEEE. CDR3 length: 14 residues. The CDR3, as DNA: TGTGCCAGCAGCTTTTTCCAGACTAATCAGCCCCAGCATTTT. It codes for CASSFFQTNQPQHF. The whole variable domain, filled in from reference TRBV5-6 and TRBJ1-5, reads DAGVTQSPTHLIKTRGQQVTLRCSPKSGHDTVSWYQQALGQGPQFIFQYYEEEERQRGNFPDRFSGHQFPNYSSELNVNALLLGDSALYLCASSFFQTNQPQHFGDGTRLSIL.

This rearrangement joins TRBV27 to TRBJ2-1; 16 bases fit TRBD2. Trimming at V came to 4 bases and at J to 3 bases, leaving 12 bases not matched to a gene. The germline CDR1 and CDR2 sequences are MNHEY and SMNVEV (reference sequence). The CDR3 is 20 amino acids. This CDR3 reads CASSSRPGLAGGGGYNEQFF. CDR3 DNA: TGTGCCAGCAGTTCTCGACCGGGACTAGCGGGAGGGGGAGGCTACAATGAGCAGTTCTTC.

The chain is built from TRBV7-9 and TRBJ2-7, with 11 nucleotides matching TRBD2. This CDR3 spans 18 amino acids. V lost 1 base, J lost 6 bases, and 14 bases stayed unmatched. Looked up from germline, CDR1 is SEHNR and CDR2 is FQNEAQ (reference sequence). CDR3 residues: CASSLVQWNSGRASEQYF. The CDR3 DNA is TGTGCCAGCAGCTTAGTCCAGTGGAATAGCGGGAGGGCATCCGAGCAGTACTTC. The full variable domain, with the rest looked up from reference TRBV7-9 and TRBJ2-7, is DTGVSQNPRHKITKRGQNVTFRCDPISEHNRLYWYRQTLGQGPEFLTYFQNEAQLEKSRLLSDRFSAERPKGSFSTLEIQRTEQGDSAMYLCASSLVQWNSGRASEQYFGPGTRLTVT.

The chain uses TRBV18 and TRBJ1-1, with a weak D call TRBD1 (6 bases). Trimming took 8 bases from V and 1 from J, leaving 11 bases between them. The V gene's germline CDR1 is KGHSH and CDR2 LQKENI. This CDR3 is built from 13 residues. CDR3 DNA: TGTGCCAGCACCCGGACAGCGAACACTGAAGCTTTCTTT. Encoded protein: CASTRTANTEAFF.

The V and J genes are TRBV6-5 and TRBJ1-2; D is uncertain. Trimming took off 10 bases at V and 0 bases at J, with 12 bases between the two ends. Germline CDR1 MNHEY, CDR2 SVGAGI. This CDR3 is built from 13 residues. CDR3 sequence reads: CATSWQTNYGYTF. CDR3 DNA: TGTGCCACCTCGTGGCAGACTAACTATGGCTACACCTTC.

The chain is built from TRBV2 and TRBJ1-1, with TRBD1 as a possible D gene (5 bases). V was cut by 2 bases and J by 1 base, with 11 bases left in between. The CDR3 sequence is 15 residues long. Germline CDR1 and CDR2: SNHLY and FYNNEI. CDR3 in amino acids: CASSENQGWNTEAFF. In DNA form, the CDR3 reads TGTGCCAGCAGTGAAAATCAGGGTTGGAACACTGAAGCTTTCTTT.

The CDR3 DNA follows: TGTGCCAGCAGCTGGGACAGGGGGGATACAGATACGCAGTATTTT. Its translation is CASSWDRGDTDTQYF. The chain employs TRBV5-6 and TRBJ2-3; 11 nucleotides align to TRBD1. The CDR3 has 15 residues. The germline V gene encodes CDR1 SGHDT and CDR2 YYEEEE. V trimming: 3 bases; J trimming: 3 bases; junction bases outside the gene matches: 3. The whole variable domain, filled in from reference TRBV5-6 and TRBJ2-3, reads DAGVTQSPTHLIKTRGQQVTLRCSPKSGHDTVSWYQQALGQGPQFIFQYYEEEERQRGNFPDRFSGHQFPNYSSELNVNALLLGDSALYLCASSWDRGDTDTQYFGPGTRLTVL.

The chain links TRBV5-1 to TRBJ1-3, with D possibly matching TRBD1 (5 bases). Germline assignment: CDR1 SGHRS and CDR2 YFSETQ. The CDR3 is 14 residues long. Between the trimmed V and J ends, which lost 3 bases and 0 bases, there was a span of 7 bases. The DNA of the CDR3 is TGCGCCAGCAGCTCTCAGGGCTCTGGAAACACCATATATTTT. Encoded protein: CASSSQGSGNTIYF.

The rearrangement uses TRBV3-1 (or the pseudogene TRBV3-2) and TRBJ2-4; the match to TRBD2 covers 13 bases. The CDR3 has 13 residues. Trimming removed 1 base from V and 13 bases from J; junction bases left unmatched: 1. In germline, CDR1 is LGHDT, CDR2 YNNKEL (reference sequence). The CDR3 region is CASSQGLAGGQYF. DNA of the CDR3: TGTGCCAGCAGCCAAGGACTAGCGGGGGGACAGTACTTC.

The CDR3 region is CASSLFTSWYEQYF. CDR3 coding DNA: TGTGCCAGCAGCTTATTCACTAGCTGGTACGAGCAGTACTTC. The chain recombines TRBV5-6 with TRBJ2-7; the D gene is possibly TRBD2 (6 bases). The CDR3 is 14 amino acids. The germline V gene has CDR1 SGHDT and CDR2 YYEEEE. Trimming cost V 2 bases and J 4 bases, with 13 bases left between them.

The table lists this clone with a few counts. The rearrangement links TRBV2 to TRBJ2-7; 8 nucleotides line up with TRBD1. The CDR3 length is 12 residues. Germline CDR1 reads SNHLY; CDR2 reads FYNNEI. V lost 8 bases, J lost 2 bases, and 2 bases stayed unmatched. CDR3: CASSTGAYEQYF. CDR3 nucleotide sequence: TGTGCCAGCTCGACAGGGGCCTACGAGCAGTACTTC.

The gene calls are TRBV2 and TRBJ2-1; D is perhaps TRBD1 (5 bases). The germline V gene encodes CDR1 SNHLY and CDR2 FYNNEI. V lost 7 bases and J lost 7, with 14 bases in between. CDR3 length equals 13 residues. CDR3 in DNA: TGTGCCAGCACCCAGGGCTACTTGAATGAGCAGTTCTTC. It specifies CASTQGYLNEQFF.

This chain links TRBV30 with TRBJ1-1; the match to TRBD1 covers 12 bases. V gave up 5 bases and J gave up 6 bases; unmatched junction bases: 4. The CDR3 contains 13 residues. The V gene's germline CDR1 is GTSNPN and CDR2 SVGIG (reference sequence). CDR3 sequence: CAWGTGGFPEAFF. DNA for the CDR3: TGTGCCTGGGGGACAGGGGGCTTCCCTGAAGCTTTCTTT.

The chain joins TRBV11-2 to TRBJ2-1; 12 positions agree with TRBD2. CDR1 and CDR2 from the germline V gene are SGHAT and FQNNGV. This CDR3 spans 18 amino acids. V was clipped by 1 base and J by 0 bases; unmatched bases: 4. The CDR3 coding sequence is TGTGCCAGCAGCTTAGCGACTAGCGGGAGTACCTCCTACAATGAGCAGTTCTTC. Translating gives CASSLATSGSTSYNEQFF.

This clone appeared a few times. This sequence joins TRBV2 and TRBJ1-4; 7 bases match TRBD1. V dropped 7 bases and J dropped 4; count of bases not matched to a gene: 15. The CDR3 consists of 17 residues. Germline V gene sequence: CDR1 SNHLY, CDR2 FYNNEI. The CDR3 DNA reads TGTGCCAGCACCCCCTGGACGTTGGGACAGAGTAATGAAAAACTGTTTTTT. As protein: CASTPWTLGQSNEKLFF.

The chain recombines TRBV2 with TRBJ2-1, with D maybe TRBD2 (6 bases). The germline CDR1 and CDR2 sequences are SNHLY and FYNNEI. CDR3 length: 14 amino acids. Trimming pared 10 bases from V and 0 bases from J, leaving 13 bases between. CDR3 nucleotide sequence: TGTGCCACGTCGGACGGGAGCTCCTACAATGAGCAGTTCTTC. Translation: CATSDGSSYNEQFF.

The chain uses TRBV6-5 and TRBJ1-2; possible D gene TRBD1, 6 bases. This CDR3 has 15 residues. Germline loops: CDR1 MNHEY, CDR2 SVGAGI. The ends were cut back, 6 bases at V and 2 bases at J, with 16 bases in the middle. The DNA for the CDR3 is TGTGCCAGCAGCCTTACGGGACACCAGAACTATGGCTACACCTTC. It yields the protein CASSLTGHQNYGYTF.

V and J are TRBV6-5 and TRBJ1-1, with 7 bases lining up with TRBD1. The CDR3 is made up of 14 amino acids. Germline CDR1 reads MNHEY; CDR2 reads SVGAGI. V was pared by 6 bases and J by 2 bases, with 6 bases of the junction left unmatched. The CDR3 here is CASRWDSTNTEAFF. The CDR3 nucleotides read TGTGCCAGCAGGTGGGACAGCACAAACACTGAAGCTTTCTTT.

To note about this clone: One end of the junction fails to match germline, which may point to a read error. J is TRBJ2-1 and V is TRBV3-1 (or the pseudogene TRBV3-2); 7 bases are shared with TRBD2. Germline loops: CDR1 LGHDT, CDR2 YNNKEL (reference sequence). The CDR3 covers 12 residues. This CDR3 reads CASSQDRLAPIF. In nucleotides, the CDR3 is TGTGCCAGCAGCCAAGATCGACTAGCCCCGATCTTC.

The chain joins TRBV7-9 to TRBJ1-1, with D unclear. Per the germline V gene, CDR1 is SEHNR and CDR2 is FQNEAQ (reference sequence). Between the trimmed V and J ends, which lost 5 bases and 3 bases, there was a span of 7 bases. The CDR3 has 12 residues. The CDR3 sequence is CASSPRDTEAFF. DNA of the CDR3: TGTGCCAGCAGCCCACGGGACACTGAAGCTTTCTTT.

J is TRBJ1-1 and V is TRBV28; perhaps TRBD1 as D (6 bases). This CDR3 has 15 amino acids. CDR1 MDHEN and CDR2 SYDVKM come from the germline V gene. Trimming took off 7 bases at V and 1 base at J, with 16 bases between the two ends. In nucleotides, the CDR3 is TGTGCCAGCAACCCGGGGGGACATCAGAACACTGAAGCTTTCTTT. This translates into CASNPGGHQNTEAFF.

This clone was counted between two and nine times. The chain is built from TRBV11-1 and TRBJ1-2; 7 nucleotides align to TRBD1. The CDR3 has 16 amino acids. J lost 3 bases, V lost 1 base, and 8 bases had no gene match. Germline values: CDR1 SGHAT, CDR2 FQDESV (reference sequence). CDR3 in DNA: TGTGCCAGCAGCTTAGGGAAGACAGGGTACGACTATGGCTACACCTTC. Its protein product is CASSLGKTGYDYGYTF.